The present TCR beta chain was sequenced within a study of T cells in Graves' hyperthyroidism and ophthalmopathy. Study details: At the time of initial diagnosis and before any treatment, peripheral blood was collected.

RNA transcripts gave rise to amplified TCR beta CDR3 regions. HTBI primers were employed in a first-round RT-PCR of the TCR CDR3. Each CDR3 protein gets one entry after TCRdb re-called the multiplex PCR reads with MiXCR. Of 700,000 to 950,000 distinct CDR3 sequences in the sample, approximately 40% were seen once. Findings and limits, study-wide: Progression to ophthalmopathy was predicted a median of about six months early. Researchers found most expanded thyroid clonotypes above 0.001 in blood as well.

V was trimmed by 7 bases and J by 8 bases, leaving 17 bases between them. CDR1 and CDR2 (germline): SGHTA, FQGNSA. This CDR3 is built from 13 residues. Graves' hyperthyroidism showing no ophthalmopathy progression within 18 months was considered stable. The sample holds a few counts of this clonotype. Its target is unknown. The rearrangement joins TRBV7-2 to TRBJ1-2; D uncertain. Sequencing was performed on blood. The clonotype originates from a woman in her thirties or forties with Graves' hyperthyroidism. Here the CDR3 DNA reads TGTGCCAGCACCCCAGAGCCCGGTAGGGGCTACACCTTC. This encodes CASTPEPGRGYTF.